The TCR beta chain described here comes from a study of cytomegalovirus exposure and HLA in healthy donors. Findings and limits, study-wide: Other equally common chains were less clonally expanded than HLA-associated TCR beta chains, a later analysis showed.

Worth noting for this clone: Its antigen is undetermined.

The study ran its PCR with 60 Vbeta and 13 Jbeta primers. Clones were sequenced by immunoSEQ multiplex PCR, and TCRdb holds only the in-frame ones, with some missing. The table lists under 200,000 clones, approximately 81% of them singletons. The specimen sequenced was PBMCs. The TCR comes from a man aged 18 to 30 in good health and CMV-seronegative.

The CDR3 loop reads CASSMSGSGANVLTF. CDR3 nucleotides: TGTGCCAGCAGCATGTCAGGCTCTGGGGCCAACGTCCTGACTTTC. The rearrangement uses TRBV5-6 and TRBJ2-6; unclear D gene. The CDR3 consists of 15 residues. V lost 4 bases to trimming and J lost 0 bases, with 8 bases between them. Germline CDR1 reads SGHDT; CDR2 reads YYEEEE.